What follows are 7 T cell receptor beta chains derived from one specimen sequenced in a study of blood T cell repertoires in COVID-19. Measured with immunoSEQ multiplex PCR; TCRdb has only the in-frame clones, and not every one. The sample records approximately 240,000 clones, roughly 90% being singletons. Sample: peripheral blood. All receptors come from a woman aged 40 to 55 who had recovered from COVID-19.

The chain has TRBV7-2 and TRBJ1-6; TRBD1 matches 7 bases. Germline loops: CDR1 SGHTA, CDR2 FQGNSA. The CDR3 spans 12 residues. Trimming cost V 4 bases and J 12 bases; bases outside gene matches: 3. This CDR3 reads CASSSRTGPLHF. DNA for the CDR3: TGTGCCAGCAGCTCCCGGACAGGACCCCTCCACTTT.

J is TRBJ2-1 and V is TRBV4-3; 12 bases match TRBD2. CDR1 is LGHNA, CDR2 YSLEER, per germline. With V trimmed by 2 bases and J by 6 bases, 5 bases remained unmatched. CDR3 length: 16 amino acids. CDR3 bases: TGCGCCAGCAGCCAATGGACTAGCGGGGCCCGCAATGAGCAGTTCTTC. It yields the protein CASSQWTSGARNEQFF.

This clone occurred a few times. The chain recombines TRBV5-4 with TRBJ2-3; TRBD1 might be the D (6 bases). CDR1 and CDR2 (germline): SGHNT, YYREEE (reference sequence). V was pared by 0 bases and J by 5 bases, with 16 bases between. This CDR3 comprises 16 residues. In nucleotides, the CDR3 is TGTGCCAGCAGCTTGGCTGGGGGCCCTGGGGGAGATACGCAGTATTTT. It encodes CASSLAGGPGGDTQYF.

In this sample, this clone turned up once. V is TRBV21-1 and J is TRBJ2-2; the DNA was not compared with TRBD1, the D call given in the table. TRBV21-1 is an annotated pseudogene. The CDR3 covers 15 residues. The CDR3 coding sequence is TGTGCCAGCAGCACCCAGGGGGTGAACACCGGGGAGCTGTTTTTT. As protein: CASSTQGVNTGELFF.

This clone was seen once. The chain is built from TRBV4-1 and TRBJ1-3; 10 bases map to TRBD1. CDR1 is MGHRA, CDR2 YSYEKL, per germline. After removal of 0 bases from V and 0 bases from J, the junction contained 8 bases not matched to a gene. This CDR3 contains 19 residues. The CDR3 reads CASSQDEWWTGGSGNTIYF. The CDR3 DNA reads as TGCGCCAGCAGCCAAGATGAGTGGTGGACAGGGGGCTCTGGAAACACCATATATTTT.

V gene TRBV7-9 combines with J gene TRBJ2-2; 8 bases line up with TRBD1. The germline gives CDR1 SEHNR, CDR2 FQNEAQ (reference sequence). The V segment lost 1 base and the J segment 3 bases; nucleotides outside the gene matches: 4. The CDR3 is made up of 16 amino acids. In nucleotides, the CDR3 is TGTGCCAGCAGCTTAGTGGACAGGGTTGACACCGGGGAGCTGTTTTTT. Its protein product is CASSLVDRVDTGELFF.

The V gene is TRBV6-6, the J gene TRBJ1-2; the D gene is possibly TRBD1 (5 bases). This CDR3 region has 14 residues. Trimming shortened V by 6 bases and J by 8 bases, and 19 bases separated the two germline ends. Germline-derived CDR1 and CDR2 are MNHNY and SVGAGI (reference sequence). Here the CDR3 reads CASSPEEGIGGYTF. CDR3 in DNA: TGTGCCAGCAGCCCCGAGGAGGGGATTGGGGGCTACACCTTC.